The T cell receptor (beta chain) described here comes from a study of control samples from healthy donors and cancer patients. Profiled with immunoSEQ multiplex PCR; TCRdb holds only in-frame clones, not every one. The sample has tens of thousands of clones, less than 90% seen once. The V gene's germline CDR1 is SNHLY and CDR2 FYNNEI. The CDR3 spans 14 residues. V was clipped by 7 bases and J by 0 bases, with 13 bases between them. This clone was recorded only once. The source material was blood. The TCR sequence derives from a woman aged 45-60 years in good health. The rearrangement joins TRBV2 to TRBJ2-7, with a tentative D call TRBD1 (5 bases). Here the CDR3 reads CASTQGYHSYEQYF. In DNA, the CDR3 is TGTGCCAGCACTCAGGGCTACCACTCCTACGAGCAGTACTTC.